The entry below describes one T cell receptor (beta chain). Its antigen specificity is not known. Base quality data are lacking; no much larger clone is found one base away. The data derive from a study of cytomegalovirus exposure and HLA in healthy donors (dated 2017 in TCRdb). Turning to the overall study: An earlier analysis of 587 of the donors reported about 250 Gb of sequence data and some 100 million unique TCR beta sequences from around 200 million T cells. Donor age, sex, ethnicity and CMV serostatus were compiled alongside the repertoire data. Using immunosequencing, the study profiled T cell repertoires from about 620 subjects and related those repertoires to cytomegalovirus serostatus. Every repertoire in the discovery cohort had been generated on one and the same sequencing platform. Four or five DR-DQ haplotypes were handled as single units for association and clustering because linkage in the cohort was strong. A later genetic analysis used genome-wide SNP genotypes for about 60% of the roughly 700 donors, treating that subset as a discovery cohort. The genetic ancestry cluster associated with self-reported Caucasian donors included over 65% of the roughly 400 genotyped donors. To predict cytomegalovirus infection status, the study brought together high-throughput TCR immunosequencing, statistical association of individual TCRs with disease status, and machine learning. The number of typed donors differed by locus: roughly 629-640 for A, B, C, DRB1 and DQB1; 500 to 550 for DQA1; approximately 610 for DPA1; and around 450 for DPB1. Roughly 300 gigabases of sequencing data and about 92 million unique TCR sequences made up an early release that covered around 640 HLA-typed donors. In a later analysis, previously published TCR beta repertoires from several hundred donors were re-analyzed and high-resolution HLA genotyping was added so that TCR occurrence patterns could be studied. The later analysis used no new phenotypic data to find candidate immune exposures, relying instead on TCR beta sequences and their occurrence across donors. HLA typing included class I and class II loci at four-digit resolution. The study aimed to test whether signatures of past pathogen exposure could be identified by cataloging public T cell receptors. Besides the first cohort of roughly 700 subjects, a separate validation cohort made up of 120 different subjects was used. On average, roughly 240,000 unique TCR beta nucleotide sequences were sequenced per donor among about 400 genotyped donors of the cohort, with roughly 19% of those sequences being non-productive. An earlier analysis of several hundred of the donors used high-throughput TCR beta sequencing to judge whether each TCR beta V gene segment behaved as functional or pseudogenic. Overall study results and their limits: Because counts were too low, seventeen rarely observed V segments, including chromosome 9 orphons, were excluded from the earlier analysis of roughly 580 of the donors. This cohort had only TCR beta chains sequenced, and the lack of alpha or paired-chain data limited which features could be detected. A later analysis associated 17,000 or so TCR beta sequences with specific HLA alleles at a false discovery rate of 0.05. A cluster of highly shared sequence variants was judged likely to be a technical artifact of the sequencing pipeline. It was suggested by the authors that the approach could potentially be generalized to other disease states and immunological phenotypes. The presence/absence analyses assumed that sequencing depth was roughly uniform across donors, and that assumption may not be true. Correlated functional status among segregating V segments might reflect linkage disequilibrium, but an unknown experimental factor could not be ruled out. In both the original and validation cohorts, the classifier was reported to diagnose cytomegalovirus status with high specificity and sensitivity. Three of the identified cytomegalovirus-associated TCR beta chains were confirmed in vitro to be specific for cytomegalovirus antigens. A further reported finding was that TCR beta sequences accurately predicted the HLA-A and HLA-B alleles for most subjects in the first cohort. When HLA alleles, especially DR and DQ, strongly co-occurred, attributing TCR associations to individual alleles was difficult. CMV serostatus was the only immune exposure information available for the cohort. Some IMGT-functional V segments, including TRBV6-2 and TRBV6-3, could not be told apart with the 87-base-pair reads, so those segments were excluded. A total of around 150 TCR beta chains were listed by the study as associated with cytomegalovirus. A later genetic analysis associated a missense DCLRE1C variant with V-gene and J-gene trimming of TCR beta chains, and an independent cohort replicated the association. HLA typing was unavailable for some donors at each locus, so association tests used only the typed subset. An earlier analysis of 587 of the donors showed that most TCR beta V segments appeared in productive rearrangements either about 87% or about 30% of the time, which broadly matched IMGT annotations. In a later analysis, several top co-occurrence clusters were reported to appear linked to parvovirus B19, influenza, CMV and Epstein-Barr virus. A later genetic analysis reported fewer N-insertions in productive TCRs among donors in an Asian-associated ancestry cluster than the approximately 670-donor mean. In a later analysis, HLA-associated TCR beta chains showed more clonal expansion and lower generation probabilities than non-associated chains that were equally common. Most CMV-associated TCR beta chains appeared to be HLA-restricted in a later analysis, and the HLA associations seemed to be driven largely by CMV exposure. Across donors, most TCR sequences were observed very rarely, whereas some public TCRs were present in many individuals. In a later analysis, the rate of TCR association differed among HLA loci, with DRB1 alleles having the most associated TCRs and HLA-C alleles having the fewest.

The germline V gene sets CDR1 to ENHRY and CDR2 to SYGVKD. V is shortened by 3 bases, J by 0 bases, and the region joining them spans 8 bases. The CDR3 has 15 amino acids, counting the end cysteine and phenylalanine. The CDR3 DNA has 45 bases and is translated from base 1. The method behind the library was the immunoSEQ multiplex PCR assay. A mixture of 60 forward primers for TCR Vbeta segments and 13 reverse primers for TCR Jbeta segments was used in the multiplex PCR. A multiplex PCR assay on genomic DNA amplified the CDR3 region of rearranged TCR beta genes. Amplified TCR beta libraries were sequenced as 87-base-pair reads on the Illumina HiSeq System. As for how the authors treated the data: In a later analysis, some 80 million unique TCR beta chains were counted across the approximately 670 repertoires, and around 10 million of these chains were shared by at least two donors. Raw reads were error-corrected and collapsed into unique sequences with a nearest-neighbor algorithm that merged closely related sequences to remove PCR and sequencing errors. To assign V, D and J gene segments, CDR3 sequences were aligned to IMGT reference sequences. For a sequence to be retained, at least a six-nucleotide match to both a V gene segment and a J gene segment was required. A rearrangement was called productive if the CDR3 had no stop codons and remained in frame with V and J, and every other rearrangement was called non-productive. Following IMGT convention, CDR3 was defined as the stretch from the second conserved V-encoded cysteine to the conserved J-encoded phenylalanine. Sequences without an unambiguous match to a single V gene segment were excluded from the earlier analysis of 587 of the donors. In an earlier analysis of 500 to 750 of the donors, V segments were called functional above 56.7% productive rearrangements and were called segregating when the between-donor standard deviation exceeded 5%. To diagnose cytomegalovirus status from the catalog of TCR beta chain sequences, a statistical classification framework was built. A later analysis assigned V and J genes by comparing TCR nucleotide sequences with IMGT/GENE-DB human TR gene sequences. A later analysis assigned CDR3 sequences and most-parsimonious VDJ recombination scenarios with the TCRdist pipeline. In a later analysis, each TCR beta chain was defined by its CDR3 amino acid sequence together with its V-gene family, and reads without a unique V-gene family were excluded. In a later analysis, approximately 590 highly shared, low-generation-probability nucleotide sequences were removed to address suspected cross-contamination and a sequencing artifact. In a later analysis, a clonal expansion index for each public chain was calculated from normalized within-repertoire ranks of inferred template counts. In a later analysis, generation probabilities were computed with a VDJ recombination model fitted to out-of-frame rearrangements, and the resulting probabilities were checked against IGoR. In a later analysis, TCR-TCR, TCR-HLA and TCR-CMV co-occurrence was scored with hypergeometric tests, and a repertoire-size bias correction was applied to TCR pairs. A later analysis estimated false discovery rates by permuting HLA or CMV assignments 20 times. In a later analysis, co-occurring TCRs were grouped using DBSCAN, and TCRdist sequence similarity was added for clustering within HLA-allele-positive subsets. Repertoires with fewer than 30,000 or more than 120,000 public chains were left out of co-occurrence clustering, as were about five repertoires with anomalous nucleotide sharing. In TCRdb, the immuneACCESS table is reduced to in-frame sequences with V and J assigned. These tables do not hold every clone; where another copy was compared, an unresolved V gene accounts for under half, and the others remain unexplained. The V and J calls and the clone size are those of that table, but D and trimming were determined from the DNA. The sample table holds 130,000 or so clones, of which around 70% were seen once. The ten top clones hold approximately 7% of the sample.

The cohort was made up of around 720 healthy bone marrow donors. At the time of sampling, every cohort member was nominally healthy, though immune exposures that went unrecorded were likely present. The donor was CMV seropositive and belonged to the group of some 290 seropositive cohort members. A peripheral blood sample was collected from each donor, and TCR beta sequencing was performed on peripheral blood mononuclear cells. The Qiagen DNeasy Blood Extraction Kit was used to extract genomic DNA from the blood cell samples. Material: PBMCs. The receptor was derived from a man between 40 and 49 years old in good health and CMV-seropositive. The V and J genes are TRBV10-3 and TRBJ2-2, and the D gene may be TRBD2, 5 bases matching. The DNA reads as follows: TGTGCCATCAGTGAAGCGGAGTCGAACACCGGGGAGCTGTTTTTT. Translated, it gives CAISEAESNTGELFF.